The 27 T cell receptor beta chains listed next were all sequenced from one sample in a study of technical replicates of blood from a handful of donors. Sequencing used immunoSEQ multiplex PCR; TCRdb keeps in-frame clones, though not all of them. Here the sample spans under 95,000 clones, roughly 94% being singletons. The material sequenced was T cells isolated from PBMCs. The receptors were gathered from a human donor in good health.

This clone was observed a single time. The chain has TRBV7-2 and TRBJ1-2; weak D call: TRBD1 (6 bases). Germline V gives CDR1 SGHTA, CDR2 FQGNSA. V dropped 0 bases and J dropped 4 bases, with 9 bases sitting between them. This CDR3 has 14 residues. This chain's CDR3 is CASSLARGAYGYTF. The CDR3 DNA is TGTGCCAGCAGCTTAGCGCGGGGGGCCTATGGCTACACCTTC.

The V call is TRBV7-9, the J call TRBJ1-2; TRBD1 matches at 9 bases. The germline CDR1 and CDR2 sequences are SEHNR and FQNEAQ (reference sequence). Trimming cost V 3 bases and J 4 bases; bases outside gene matches: 3. The CDR3 has 14 residues. CDR3 nucleotide sequence: TGTGCCAGCAGCTTTACAGGGGGCAGCTATGGCTACACCTTC. Translating gives CASSFTGGSYGYTF.

The chain employs TRBV7-9 and TRBJ1-1; TRBD1 is a possible D gene (5 bases). Trimming removed 7 bases from V and 7 bases from J, with 13 bases in between. This CDR3 spans 12 amino acids. Looked up from germline, CDR1 is SEHNR and CDR2 is FQNEAQ (reference sequence). CDR3 amino acids: CASILLGGEAFF. CDR3 coding DNA: TGTGCCAGCATCCTACTGGGGGGTGAAGCTTTCTTT.

The chain carries TRBV11-3 and TRBJ2-7, with a weak D call TRBD2 (6 bases). Germline CDR1 reads SGHNT; CDR2 reads YENEEA. The CDR3 length is 16 residues. With 5 bases removed from V and 6 bases from J, the gap between germline ends came to 23 bases. Written as DNA, the CDR3 is TGTGCCAGCAGCACCTCCCCCCAGGGTACTAGCACCGAGCAGTACTTC. The encoded protein is CASSTSPQGTSTEQYF.

The chain has TRBV18 and TRBJ1-5; a possible D gene is TRBD1 (6 bases). Germline V lookup: CDR1 KGHSH, CDR2 LQKENI. The CDR3 contains 17 residues. The V and J ends lost 4 bases and 0 bases respectively, with 16 bases between them. The CDR3 loop reads CASSRHRVPDSNQPQHF. CDR3 DNA: TGTGCCAGCTCACGACACAGGGTACCAGATAGCAATCAGCCCCAGCATTTT.

The chain couples TRBV28 to TRBJ2-2; weak D call: TRBD2 (6 bases). The CDR3 consists of 14 residues. Trimming stripped 5 bases from V and 4 bases from J, with 11 bases between. Germline V gene lookup returns CDR1 MDHEN and CDR2 SYDVKM. The CDR3 is CASSPPTSTGELFF. The CDR3 coding sequence is TGTGCCAGCAGTCCACCGACTAGCACCGGGGAGCTGTTTTTT.

This chain links TRBV7-9 with TRBJ2-2; 10 bases agree with TRBD1. The V gene's germline CDR1 is SEHNR and CDR2 FQNEAQ (reference sequence). The CDR3 totals 16 residues. With 0 bases clipped from V and 6 bases from J, the junction kept 4 bases outside the gene matches. The CDR3 DNA reads as TGTGCCAGCAGCTTAGCTCGGACAGGGGGGCCCGGGGAGCTGTTTTTT. Its protein is CASSLARTGGPGELFF.

The chain carries TRBV6-1 and TRBJ1-2, with a weak D call TRBD1 (5 bases). Per the germline V gene, CDR1 is MNHNS and CDR2 is SASEGT. V lost 3 bases, J lost 5 bases, and 13 bases lay in between. The CDR3 runs 14 residues. CDR3 protein: CASSEGGLVYGYTF. For the CDR3, the DNA is TGTGCCAGCAGTGAGGGGGGACTGGTGTATGGCTACACCTTC.

V and J are TRBV27 and TRBJ2-2; D is unresolved. The V and J ends lost 3 bases and 4 bases respectively, with 9 bases between them. The length of the CDR3 is 14 residues. CDR1 and CDR2 from the germline V gene are MNHEY and SMNVEV (reference sequence). The CDR3 nucleotides read TGTGCCAGCAGTTTCGTGGCAAGCACCGGGGAGCTGTTTTTT. It codes for CASSFVASTGELFF.

The V gene is TRBV27, the J gene TRBJ2-2; D uncertain. V shed 8 bases and J shed 7 bases, with 8 bases lying between them. The germline gives CDR1 MNHEY, CDR2 SMNVEV (reference sequence). The CDR3 is 11 amino acids. The CDR3 DNA sequence: TGTGCCAGCTCCTCGGGCGGGGAGCTGTTTTTT. Protein product: CASSSGGELFF.

V usage is TRBV7-9 and J usage is TRBJ1-2; D ambiguous. V dropped 2 bases and J dropped 4 bases, with 14 bases sitting between them. This CDR3 is 15 amino acids long. The V gene's germline CDR1 is SEHNR and CDR2 FQNEAQ (reference sequence). In DNA, the CDR3 is TGTGCCAGCAGCTTAAGTCTTATGGCAGTCTATGGCTACACCTTC. This translates into CASSLSLMAVYGYTF. Looking up the rest from reference TRBV7-9 and TRBJ1-2 gives the full variable domain: DTGVSQNPRHKITKRGQNVTFRCDPISEHNRLYWYRQTLGQGPEFLTYFQNEAQLEKSRLLSDRFSAERPKGSFSTLEIQRTEQGDSAMYLCASSLSLMAVYGYTFGSGTRLTVV.

V gene TRBV30 combines with J gene TRBJ1-1; D possibly corresponds to TRBD1 (5 bases). From germline, CDR1 is GTSNPN and CDR2 SVGIG (reference sequence). This CDR3 is 14 amino acids long. Trimming took 0 bases from V and 0 from J, leaving 8 bases between them. The CDR3 sequence: CAWSVIGVNTEAFF. CDR3 nucleotides: TGTGCCTGGAGTGTGATAGGGGTGAACACTGAAGCTTTCTTT.

The chain recombines TRBV25-1 with TRBJ1-1; no reliable D call. CDR1 and CDR2 (germline): MGHDK, SYGVNS. The CDR3 is made up of 12 amino acids. The V end lost 4 bases, the J end lost 4 bases, and 7 bases lay between the germline ends. As DNA, the CDR3 is TGTGCCAGCAGTGGTCCAATCACTGAAGCTTTCTTT. Its translation: CASSGPITEAFF.

The chain links TRBV6-4 to TRBJ2-3, with 9 bases that match TRBD2. Germline V gene data show CDR1 as MRHNA and CDR2 as SNTAGT. The V gene end was trimmed by 5 bases and the J gene end by 5 bases; junction bases not matched to a gene: 14. This CDR3 is built from 17 residues. CDR3 nucleotides: TGTGCCAGCAGTTCCTCGGGATTGGCGGGGGGGCGAGATACGCAGTATTTT. Translating gives CASSSSGLAGGRDTQYF.

The chain employs TRBV11-2 and TRBJ2-1, with a possible D match to TRBD1 (6 bases). This CDR3 is 12 amino acids long. Trimming stripped 4 bases from V and 8 bases from J, with 9 bases between. The germline V gene encodes CDR1 SGHAT and CDR2 FQNNGV. The CDR3 reads CASSSQGYEQFF. The CDR3, as DNA: TGTGCCAGCAGCTCACAGGGCTATGAGCAGTTCTTC.

The genes are TRBV6-1 and TRBJ1-4, with TRBD1 matching 9 bases. The J segment lost 8 bases and the V segment lost 6 bases, leaving 4 bases of the junction unmatched. The germline CDR1 and CDR2 sequences are MNHNS and SASEGT. CDR3 length: 13 amino acids. Here the CDR3 DNA reads TGTGCCAGCAGAACAGGGGGCCAGGAAAAACTGTTTTTT. It encodes CASRTGGQEKLFF.

The chain recombines TRBV10-3 with TRBJ1-2; D is possibly TRBD1 (6 bases). CDR1 is ENHRY, CDR2 SYGVKD, per germline. V was cut by 6 bases and J by 3 bases, with 14 bases left in between. The length of the CDR3 is 14 residues. CDR3 residues: CAISETGFDYGYTF. DNA of the CDR3: TGTGCCATCAGCGAAACAGGGTTCGACTATGGCTACACCTTC.

This clone was found a few times. The chain recombines TRBV28 with TRBJ1-1; D may be TRBD1 (5 bases). From germline, CDR1 is MDHEN and CDR2 SYDVKM. The CDR3 loop spans 17 amino acids. Trimming removed 3 bases from V and 1 base from J, with 18 bases in between. The CDR3: CASSFPRVRGGNTEAFF. DNA for the CDR3: TGTGCCAGCAGTTTCCCCCGTGTGAGGGGAGGGAACACTGAAGCTTTCTTT. Full variable domain (outside the CDR3, taken from reference TRBV28 and TRBJ1-1): DVKVTQSSRYLVKRTGEKVFLECVQDMDHENMFWYRQDPGLGLRLIYFSYDVKMKEKGDIPEGYSVSREKKERFSLILESASTNQTSMYLCASSFPRVRGGNTEAFFGQGTRLTVV.

The J gene is TRBJ1-1, the V gene TRBV4-1; D may be TRBD1 (6 bases). This CDR3 spans 14 amino acids. Trimming took off 4 bases at V and 5 bases at J, with 14 bases between the two ends. Per germline, CDR1 MGHRA and CDR2 YSYEKL. As DNA, the CDR3 is TGCGCCAGCAGCCCCGAGGGGCAGGGGACTGAAGCTTTCTTT. Translation gives CASSPEGQGTEAFF.

This chain joins TRBV7-3 and TRBJ2-5; tentatively, D is TRBD2 (5 bases). Trimming shortened V by 0 bases and J by 3 bases, and 11 bases separated the two germline ends. There are 15 residues in the CDR3. Germline CDR1 SGHTA, CDR2 FQGTGA. CDR3 protein: CASSLTGLAKETQYF. The CDR3, as DNA: TGTGCCAGCAGCTTAACGGGCCTAGCCAAAGAGACCCAGTACTTC. Full variable domain (remainder filled in from reference TRBV7-3 and TRBJ2-5): GAGVSQTPSNKVTEKGKYVELRCDPISGHTALYWYRQSLGQGPEFLIYFQGTGAADDSGLPNDRFFAVRPEGSVSTLKIQRTERGDSAVYLCASSLTGLAKETQYFGPGTRLLVL.

The chain links TRBV29-1 to TRBJ1-6; TRBD1 aligns across 8 bases. This CDR3 spans 13 amino acids. Germline V lookup: CDR1 SQVTM, CDR2 ANQGSEA. Trimming at V came to 6 bases and at J to 7 bases, leaving 5 bases not matched to a gene. CDR3 region: CSVRQGLNSPLHF. For the CDR3, the DNA is TGCAGCGTCCGACAGGGGTTAAATTCACCCCTCCACTTT.

The chain is built from TRBV30 and TRBJ1-2, with a weak D call TRBD1 (5 bases). With 5 bases removed from V and 4 bases from J, the gap between germline ends came to 14 bases. CDR1 and CDR2 from the germline V gene are GTSNPN and SVGIG (reference sequence). The length of the CDR3 is 13 residues. The CDR3 DNA is TGTGCCTGGGCAGTGGCAGGGATCTATGGCTACACCTTC. Its translation is CAWAVAGIYGYTF.

The rearrangement uses TRBV11-2 and TRBJ2-7; D may be TRBD2 (5 bases). This CDR3 has 16 amino acids. Germline V lookup: CDR1 SGHAT, CDR2 FQNNGV. V was cut by 3 bases and J by 6 bases, with 21 bases left in between. The CDR3 DNA reads as TGTGCCAGCAGCTTTCTACCGGGAATCACCCTACCCGAGCAGTACTTC. Translation gives CASSFLPGITLPEQYF.

The chain joins TRBV5-1 to TRBJ2-1; a weak D match, TRBD2 (6 bases). Per the germline V gene, CDR1 is SGHRS and CDR2 is YFSETQ. This CDR3 spans 13 amino acids. Trimming left V 7 bases short and J 8 bases short, with 16 bases between. Written as DNA, the CDR3 is TGCGCCAGCTCGACTAGTTTCGCCGATGAGCAGTTCTTC. Translation gives CASSTSFADEQFF.

V usage is TRBV5-4 and J usage is TRBJ2-7; 7 nucleotides match TRBD1. CDR1 is SGHNT, CDR2 YYREEE, per germline (reference sequence). Losses at the gene ends were 2 bases for V and 0 bases for J; bases not matched to a gene: 5. This CDR3 contains 15 residues. The CDR3 coding sequence is TGTGCCAGCAGCTTAAGGGGGCCCTCCTCCTACGAGCAGTACTTC. Translating it yields CASSLRGPSSYEQYF.

The chain recombines TRBV4-1 with TRBJ2-5; 7 positions agree with TRBD1. V trimming: 4 bases; J trimming: 6 bases; junction bases outside the gene matches: 5. There are 13 residues in the CDR3. Looked up from germline, CDR1 is MGHRA and CDR2 is YSYEKL. CDR3 bases: TGCGCCAGCAGCCGAGGGACAGACAAGACCCAGTACTTC. Amino acids: CASSRGTDKTQYF.

V is TRBV2 and J is TRBJ2-1; 11 bases match TRBD2. Germline CDR1 is SNHLY and CDR2 is FYNNEI. The CDR3 is made up of 15 amino acids. V dropped 6 bases and J dropped 2; count of bases not matched to a gene: 3. In nucleotides, the CDR3 is TGTGCCAGCAGAGGGACTAGCGGAGCCTACAATGAGCAGTTCTTC. This codes for CASRGTSGAYNEQFF.